These T cell receptor beta chains were read from a single sample in a study of regulatory T cells in long-lasting Graves disease. TCRdb re-called the multiplex PCR reads with MiXCR, one entry per CDR3 protein. The repertoire holds almost 350,000 distinct CDR3 sequences, less than 20% seen once, with just under 30% in the top ten. The specimen comprised peripheral blood mononuclear cells (PBMCs), sampled when the disease was refractory, from a patient treated with antithyroid drugs. Receptors originate from a female donor with Graves disease. CDR3s include the opening cysteine and the closing phenylalanine or tryptophan. The D gene is left open where the match is weak. Size is stated for part of the rows, as once, few or many counts, or as a class when the clone is expanded.

CDR3aa: CASSFKRPGGELFF
CDR3nt: TGCGCCAGCAGCTTTAAGAGGCCCGGAGGGGAGCTGTTTTTT
v_gene: TRBV5-1
abundance: .
j_gene: TRBJ2-2
d_gene: .

CDR3aa: CASSIVRGTEAFF
CDR3nt: TGTGCCAGTAGTATAGTCCGGGGAACTGAAGCTTTCTTT
v_gene: TRBV19
abundance: .
j_gene: TRBJ1-1
d_gene: .

CDR3aa: CASSYLDRHLSYEQYF
CDR3nt: TGTGCCAGCAGCTACCTCGACCGACACCTCTCCTACGAGCAGTACTTC
v_gene: TRBV7-6
abundance: .
j_gene: TRBJ2-7
d_gene: .

CDR3aa: CASSVLQGQGEFANTGELFF
CDR3nt: TGTGCTAGCAGCGTTCTGCAGGGACAGGGAGAGTTCGCGAACACCGGGGAGCTGTTTTTT
v_gene: TRBV7-7
abundance: .
j_gene: TRBJ2-2
d_gene: TRBD1

CDR3aa: CASLLDTQYF
CDR3nt: TGTGCCAGCCTGTTGGATACGCAGTATTTT
v_gene: TRBV2
abundance: few
j_gene: TRBJ2-3
d_gene: .

CDR3aa: CSASGGYTQETQYF
CDR3nt: TGCAGTGCTAGCGGGGGCTATACACAAGAGACCCAGTACTTC
v_gene: TRBV20-1
abundance: many
j_gene: TRBJ2-5
d_gene: .

CDR3aa: CASSRAAGQPSHF
CDR3nt: TGTGCCAGCAGCCGGGCCGCGGGACAGCCGTCCCACTTT
v_gene: TRBV11-2
abundance: few
j_gene: TRBJ1-6
d_gene: TRBD1

CDR3aa: CASSTGEGPPDTEAFF
CDR3nt: TGTGCCAGCAGTACCGGGGAGGGACCTCCGGACACTGAAGCTTTCTTT
v_gene: TRBV6-1
abundance: many
j_gene: TRBJ1-1
d_gene: .

CDR3aa: CAISTDQGAINQPQHF
CDR3nt: TGTGCCATCAGTACGGACCAGGGGGCGATCAATCAGCCCCAGCATTTT
v_gene: TRBV10-3
abundance: many
j_gene: TRBJ1-5
d_gene: TRBD1

CDR3aa: CASSSSSGTGGIQYF
CDR3nt: TGTGCCAGCAGCTCAAGCAGCGGTACTGGGGGCATTCAGTACTTC
v_gene: TRBV7-9
abundance: many
j_gene: TRBJ2-4
d_gene: .

CDR3aa: CASRKTGPGANYGYTF
CDR3nt: TGTGCCAGCAGGAAAACCGGTCCGGGGGCCAACTATGGCTACACCTTC
v_gene: TRBV6-1
abundance: few
j_gene: TRBJ1-2
d_gene: .

CDR3aa: CASSSAPLRDIQYF
CDR3nt: TGTGCCAGCAGTTCAGCGCCCCTTCGCGACATTCAGTACTTC
v_gene: TRBV28
abundance: .
j_gene: TRBJ2-4
d_gene: .

CDR3aa: CASSAPNTGELFF
CDR3nt: TGTGCCAGCTCGGCCCCGAACACCGGGGAGCTGTTTTTT
v_gene: TRBV12-3/TRBV12-4
abundance: few
j_gene: TRBJ2-2
d_gene: .

CDR3aa: CSASGAGNSNQPQHF
CDR3nt: TGCAGTGCTAGCGGGGCGGGAAATAGCAATCAGCCCCAGCATTTT
v_gene: TRBV20-1
abundance: many
j_gene: TRBJ1-5
d_gene: .

CDR3aa: CASSYSTSGYEQYF
CDR3nt: TGTGCCAGCAGCTACTCGACTAGCGGCTACGAGCAGTACTTC
v_gene: TRBV4-2
abundance: few
j_gene: TRBJ2-7
d_gene: TRBD2

CDR3aa: CASSPFRGNGYTF
CDR3nt: TGTGCCAGCAGCCCGTTCAGGGGGAATGGCTACACCTTC
v_gene: TRBV6-1
abundance: once
j_gene: TRBJ1-2
d_gene: TRBD1

CDR3aa: CASSLRGAHEQYF
CDR3nt: TGTGCCAGCAGTTTGAGGGGGGCGCACGAGCAGTACTTC
v_gene: TRBV28
abundance: many
j_gene: TRBJ2-7
d_gene: .

CDR3aa: CASARQGPETQYF
CDR3nt: TGTGCCAGCGCTAGACAGGGTCCCGAGACCCAGTACTTC
v_gene: TRBV2
abundance: many
j_gene: TRBJ2-5
d_gene: TRBD1

CDR3aa: CAISEHRFGGGPTYEQYF
CDR3nt: TGTGCCATCAGTGAGCACCGGTTCGGGGGGGGCCCTACCTACGAGCAGTACTTC
v_gene: TRBV10-3
abundance: .
j_gene: TRBJ2-7
d_gene: TRBD2

CDR3aa: CASSLLWGVGSYEQYF
CDR3nt: TGTGCCAGCAGTTTATTATGGGGGGTGGGCTCCTACGAGCAGTACTTC
v_gene: TRBV28
abundance: many
j_gene: TRBJ2-7
d_gene: .

CDR3aa: CASSLTTGAYEQYF
CDR3nt: TGTGCCAGCAGTTTAACTACAGGGGCCTACGAGCAGTACTTC
v_gene: TRBV6-5
abundance: many
j_gene: TRBJ2-7
d_gene: TRBD1

CDR3aa: CAWSVGSNQPQHF
CDR3nt: TGTGCCTGGAGCGTAGGGAGCAATCAGCCCCAGCATTTT
v_gene: TRBV30
abundance: many
j_gene: TRBJ1-5
d_gene: .

CDR3aa: CASRSGHLNTEAFF
CDR3nt: TGCGCCAGCAGGTCGGGACACCTGAACACTGAAGCTTTCTTT
v_gene: TRBV5-1
abundance: few
j_gene: TRBJ1-1
d_gene: .

CDR3aa: CASRQGQGLGNIQYF
CDR3nt: TGTGCCAGCAGACAGGGACAGGGTCTTGGAAACATTCAGTACTTC
v_gene: TRBV6-1
abundance: .
j_gene: TRBJ2-4
d_gene: TRBD1

CDR3aa: CAISSRLAGVYTGELFF
CDR3nt: TGTGCCATCAGTTCGAGACTAGCGGGAGTTTACACCGGGGAGCTGTTTTTT
v_gene: TRBV10-3
abundance: .
j_gene: TRBJ2-2
d_gene: TRBD2

CDR3aa: CASSWGVTSYEQYF
CDR3nt: TGTGCCAGCAGTTGGGGTGTTACCTCCTACGAGCAGTACTTC
v_gene: TRBV28
abundance: many
j_gene: TRBJ2-7
d_gene: .

CDR3aa: CASSLPRMNTEAFF
CDR3nt: TGTGCCAGCAGTTTACCCCGAATGAACACTGAAGCTTTCTTT
v_gene: TRBV12-3/TRBV12-4
abundance: many
j_gene: TRBJ1-1
d_gene: .

CDR3aa: CSVAEGQAGNTIYF
CDR3nt: TGCAGCGTTGCCGAGGGACAGGCTGGAAACACCATATATTTT
v_gene: TRBV29-1
abundance: few
j_gene: TRBJ1-3
d_gene: TRBD1

CDR3aa: CATSRDGFGRLDQPQHF
CDR3nt: TGTGCCACCAGCAGAGATGGCTTCGGACGGCTTGATCAGCCCCAGCATTTT
v_gene: TRBV15
abundance: few
j_gene: TRBJ1-5
d_gene: .

CDR3aa: CASSEAGRVQPQHF
CDR3nt: TGTGCCAGCAGTGAAGCTGGCAGAGTACAGCCCCAGCATTTT
v_gene: TRBV6-1
abundance: many
j_gene: TRBJ1-5
d_gene: .

CDR3aa: CASSPRTSGRLGTGELFF
CDR3nt: TGTGCCAGCAGCCCGCGGACTAGCGGGAGATTAGGCACCGGGGAGCTGTTTTTT
v_gene: TRBV7-9
abundance: .
j_gene: TRBJ2-2
d_gene: TRBD2

CDR3aa: CASSVQGNTGELFF
CDR3nt: TGTGCCAGCAGTGTGCAGGGCAACACCGGGGAGCTGTTTTTT
v_gene: TRBV6-1
abundance: few
j_gene: TRBJ2-2
d_gene: .

CDR3aa: CASSQAVSSQFF
CDR3nt: TGTGCCAGCAGCCAAGCTGTTAGCAGCCAGTTCTTC
v_gene: TRBV3-1
abundance: few
j_gene: TRBJ2-1
d_gene: .